This TCR beta chain was captured in a study of cytomegalovirus exposure and HLA in healthy donors. Study-wide results and caveats: Later work found most CMV-associated TCR beta chains apparently HLA-restricted. Of the V segments, some could not be distinguished, including TRBV6-2 and TRBV6-3, and were excluded. A further, later analysis showed that HLA-associated TCR beta chains (compared with equally common others) were more clonally expanded. Segments of the TCR beta V type were, in most cases, productive about 87% or about 30% of the time in an earlier analysis.

The primer mix had 60 Vbeta and 13 Jbeta primers. Sequencing was performed with immunoSEQ multiplex PCR; in TCRdb, only in-frame clones are kept and a portion is missing. This sample yields 100,000 to 120,000 clones, of which roughly 80% are seen a single time; about 8.3% belongs to the top ten. Trimming left V 0 bases short and J 2 bases short, with 19 bases between. CDR1 and CDR2 from the germline V gene are ENHRY and SYGVKD. The CDR3 spans 18 residues. Worth noting for this clone: Its specificity is not known.

This TCR was recovered from a woman in her 40s in good health and CMV-seropositive. This chain uses TRBV10-3 with TRBJ2-5; a weak D match, TRBD1 (6 bases). The sequencing input was PBMCs. The CDR3 sequence is CAISESAFPTGRQETQYF. Here the CDR3 DNA reads TGTGCCATCAGTGAGTCGGCTTTCCCGACAGGCCGGCAAGAGACCCAGTACTTC.